The 14 T cell receptor beta chains below come from one sample, sequenced in a study of a mutant IDH1 vaccine in newly diagnosed glioma. Measured with immunoSEQ multiplex PCR; TCRdb has only the in-frame clones, and not every one. The table includes roughly 25,000 clones, roughly 85% detected once. Their recognized antigens are unknown. The time point here: week 11, during vaccination. Doses of 300 ug of mutant IDH1 20-mer peptide were given with topical imiquimod. Specimen: PBMCs, collected from a glioma patient whose treatment included an IDH1 peptide vaccine. All receptors derive from a man aged 35-49 years with glioma.

The chain carries TRBV10-3 and TRBJ2-7; D possibly uses TRBD1 or TRBD2 (5 bases each). Germline-derived CDR1 and CDR2 are ENHRY and SYGVKD. CDR3 length equals 13 residues. Trimming took off 4 bases at V and 6 bases at J, with 13 bases between the two ends. For the CDR3, the DNA is TGTGCCATCAGTGGTGGCAAGGGGAGCGAGCAGTACTTC. This codes for CAISGGKGSEQYF.

This clone was counted between two and nine times. The chain couples TRBV11-2 to TRBJ2-1; D gene unclear. Trimming removed 1 base from V and 8 bases from J, with 15 bases in between. This CDR3 contains 15 residues. Germline V CDR1 and CDR2: SGHAT, FQNNGV. CDR3 coding DNA: TGTGCCAGCAGCTTAGGGTCTTACCGGCGGCATGAGCAGTTCTTC. Encoded protein: CASSLGSYRRHEQFF.

This sequence joins TRBV7-8 and TRBJ2-1, with D uncertain. CDR1 and CDR2 from the germline V gene are SGHVS and FQNEAQ. The CDR3 runs to 19 residues. Trimming took 5 bases from V and 1 from J, leaving 24 bases between them. The CDR3 DNA follows: TGTGCCAGCAGCCCGGGTTCGATCGATAAGAACCCTTCCTACAATGAGCAGTTCTTC. It translates to CASSPGSIDKNPSYNEQFF.

The chain has TRBV4-2 and TRBJ2-1; D not certain. Trimming shortened V by 2 bases and J by 5 bases, and 1 base separated the two germline ends. Germline CDR1 LGHNA, CDR2 YNFKEQ. This CDR3 has 11 amino acids. This CDR3 is CASSQHNEQFF. As DNA, the CDR3 is TGTGCCAGCAGCCAACACAATGAGCAGTTCTTC.

The V gene is TRBV30, the J gene TRBJ1-5; TRBD1 is a possible D gene (6 bases). This CDR3 contains 13 residues. V lost 3 bases, J lost 1 base, and 7 bases lay in between. Germline assignment: CDR1 GTSNPN and CDR2 SVGIG (reference sequence). In DNA form, the CDR3 reads TGTGCCTGGAGAGGACAGAGCAATCAGCCCCAGCATTTT. It specifies CAWRGQSNQPQHF.

This clone is labeled medium-sized (0.01 to 0.1%). The V gene is TRBV6-4, the J gene TRBJ2-3; 8 bases are shared with TRBD2. The CDR3 length is 14 residues. Per the germline V gene, CDR1 is MRHNA and CDR2 is SNTAGT. With V trimmed by 2 bases and J by 6 bases, 4 bases remained unmatched. The CDR3 DNA sequence: TGTGCCAGCAGTGACGGGCGGGAGGTCGATACGCAGTATTTT. It is translated as CASSDGREVDTQYF.

The chain is built from TRBV28 and TRBJ2-3; 10 positions match TRBD2. The J segment lost 2 bases and the V segment lost 4 bases, leaving 9 bases of the junction unmatched. The germline V gene encodes CDR1 MDHEN and CDR2 SYDVKM. This CDR3 has 17 residues. The CDR3 sequence: CASSSEGLAESTDTQYF. CDR3 coding DNA: TGTGCCAGCAGTTCGGAAGGACTAGCGGAATCCACAGATACGCAGTATTTT.

The rearrangement links TRBV18 to TRBJ2-1, with D perhaps matching TRBD2 (6 bases). V lost 3 bases and J lost 3, with 21 bases in between. Germline CDR1 reads KGHSH; CDR2 reads LQKENI. This CDR3 contains 18 residues. CDR3 bases: TGTGCCAGCTCACCTTCCTCGGGAGCGGGTAGCCTCTACAATGAGCAGTTCTTC. Encoded protein: CASSPSSGAGSLYNEQFF.

The V call is TRBV5-6, the J call TRBJ1-1, with D hard to call. Between the trimmed V and J ends, which lost 3 bases and 8 bases, there was a span of 14 bases. CDR1 is SGHDT and CDR2 is YYEEEE in the germline V gene. This CDR3 is 13 amino acids long. CDR3 DNA: TGTGCCAGCAGCTACGGACGGTCCTGGGAAGCTTTCTTT. The encoded protein is CASSYGRSWEAFF.

The chain links TRBV18 to TRBJ2-7, with D possibly being TRBD1 (6 bases). CDR1 and CDR2 from the germline V gene are KGHSH and LQKENI. This CDR3 is built from 15 residues. Trimming pared 2 bases from V and 5 bases from J, leaving 16 bases between. The CDR3: CASSPREQGIHEQYF. In DNA form, the CDR3 reads TGTGCCAGCTCACCAAGGGAACAGGGCATCCACGAGCAGTACTTC.

This clone was observed once. One end of the junction is discordant with germline, which a read error may explain. This chain joins TRBV10-1 and TRBJ2-2; 10 bases are a match to TRBD2. CDR3 size: 14 residues. Germline assignment: CDR1 WNHNN and CDR2 SYGVQD (reference sequence). The CDR3 sequence is CARGLAEFTRGAVF. CDR3 DNA sequence: TGCGCCAGAGGACTAGCGGAGTTTACCCGGGGAGCTGTTTTT.

In this sample, this clone turned up a few times. This chain uses TRBV29-1 with TRBJ1-2; 12 nucleotides match TRBD1. Germline values: CDR1 SQVTM, CDR2 ANQGSEA. The CDR3 has 14 amino acids. V was pared by 2 bases and J by 7 bases, with 5 bases of the junction left unmatched. CDR3: CSVEKGQGAVGYTF. In DNA, the CDR3 is TGCAGCGTTGAAAAGGGACAGGGGGCGGTTGGCTACACCTTC.

This chain joins TRBV6-6 and TRBJ2-7, with 10 nucleotides matching TRBD1. This CDR3 is 11 amino acids long. Losses at the gene ends were 10 bases for V and 9 bases for J; bases not matched to a gene: 6. The V gene's germline CDR1 is MNHNY and CDR2 SVGAGI (reference sequence). The CDR3 reads CATSTGGGQYF. The CDR3 coding sequence is TGTGCCACTTCGACAGGGGGCGGGCAGTACTTC.

The chain uses TRBV6-6 and TRBJ1-5; D call uncertain. The CDR3 has 15 residues. CDR1 MNHNY and CDR2 SVGAGI come from the germline V gene (reference sequence). V dropped 5 bases and J dropped 3 bases, with 14 bases sitting between them. In nucleotides, the CDR3 is TGTGCCAGCAGTGCCGGAGGCCAGAACAATCAGCCCCAGCATTTT. Its translation is CASSAGGQNNQPQHF.